This TCR beta chain derives from a study of T cell changes during pregnancy in multiple sclerosis (dated by TCRdb to the late 2010s). Concerning the study at large: The study examined how the T cell repertoire changed over the course of pregnancy in women with multiple sclerosis.

Libraries were built with the immunoSEQ multiplex PCR assay. TCRdb re-hosts the immuneACCESS table, in-frame sequences only. Its copies lack some clones; in the studies checked, an unresolved V gene accounts for under half of them, and the cause for the rest is not known. Here the sample has about 70,000 clones; 94% occur a single time. The ten largest clones add up to about 0.5% of the sample. This clone was recorded once. Its antigen remains unidentified. Qualities for individual bases were not recorded, and no much larger clone is one base off. The CDR3 runs 15 residues from the cysteine to the phenylalanine. This entry keeps only the CDR3 DNA: 45 bases, framed from base 1. CDR1 and CDR2, looked up from the germline V gene (reference sequence), are SGHNT and YYREEE. At the junction V is shortened by 0 bases and J by 14 bases, with 18 bases in between.

The TCR sequence derives from a female donor with multiple sclerosis, enrolled in a pregnancy study. The sequences come from peripheral blood, collected in the third trimester of pregnancy. This sequence uses TRBV5-4 and TRBJ1-6; the D gene is perhaps TRBD1, from 6 matching bases. The CDR3 reads CASSLAAGAPGALHF. The DNA is TGTGCCAGCAGCTTGGCCGCGGGGGCCCCGGGGGCCCTCCACTTT.